This entry lists 32 T cell receptor beta chains sequenced from one sample in a study of post-analysis software for immune sequencing data (dated by TCRdb to between 2014 and 2016). Libraries were prepared through PCR. Sequencing relied on an Illumina HiSeq 2500. To reduce PCR and sequencing biases, unique molecular identifiers were built into the TCR beta cDNA libraries. Using fastp trimming at Q25 and MiXCR clonotype assembly, TCRdb reanalyzed the public sequencing data and kept in-frame beta chains. Entries that share a CDR3 protein sequence are merged under the most common genes and DNA. The sample table contains about 160,000 distinct CDR3 sequences; only one count was recorded for under 40% of them. The ten largest clones take up 28% of the sample. In the paper's terms, the time point label means: second blood draw from one MS patient after hematopoietic stem cell transplantation. Sequencing was performed on blood, taken after autologous hematopoietic stem cell transplantation. The receptors shown here come from a girl aged 10 to 17 with multiple sclerosis. Donor details come from another sample of the same person, matched by shared clones.

Notes on this clonotype: This may arise from a read error, as a much more abundant clone is one base away. The chain has TRBV7-9 and TRBJ2-1; a weak D match, TRBD2 (5 bases). The DNA end is more similar to TRBJ2-7, so the J call may be wrong. Germline V lookup: CDR1 SEHNR, CDR2 FQNEAQ (reference sequence). The CDR3 has 15 residues. The DNA of the CDR3 is TGTGCCAGCGGCTTAAGTGCTAGCTATTCCTACGAGCAGTACTTC. Translated, it gives CASGLSASYSYEQYF.

Many counts were recorded for this clonotype. This chain uses TRBV14 with TRBJ2-3; D is undetermined. Deletions cut 5 bases from V and 0 bases from J, with 3 bases between. This CDR3 has 12 residues. Per the germline V gene, CDR1 is SGHDN and CDR2 is FVKESK. CDR3 sequence: CASSGSTDTQYF. DNA for the CDR3: TGTGCCAGCAGCGGAAGCACAGATACGCAGTATTTT.

The chain combines TRBV3-1 with TRBJ2-7; D might be TRBD1 (5 bases). The V and J ends lost 0 bases and 4 bases respectively, with 13 bases between them. CDR3 length: 15 amino acids. Germline V gene data show CDR1 as LGHDT and CDR2 as YNNKEL (reference sequence). The CDR3, as DNA: TGTGCCAGCAGCCAAGATGGCAGGGCTTTGTACGAGCAGTACTTC. Residues: CASSQDGRALYEQYF.

In its sample, this clonotype was seen a few times. V gene TRBV30 combines with J gene TRBJ2-7; D might be TRBD1 or TRBD2, each matching 5 bases. CDR3 size: 14 residues. Deletions cut 0 bases from V and 3 bases from J, with 12 bases between. Per the germline V gene, CDR1 is GTSNPN and CDR2 is SVGIG (reference sequence). The CDR3 region is CAWSVRDGFYEQYF. The CDR3 nucleotides read TGTGCCTGGAGTGTACGGGACGGGTTCTACGAGCAGTACTTC.

This clonotype occurred a few times. The CDR3, as DNA: TGTGCCAGCAGCCCTCCCAATTGGCCTACTAGCGGGTTTTCCTGGGGATCCTACAATGAGCAGTTCTTC. Protein sequence: CASSPPNWPTSGFSWGSYNEQFF. The gene calls are TRBV14 and TRBJ2-1, with TRBD2 identical over 9 bases. The germline V gene encodes CDR1 SGHDN and CDR2 FVKESK. V dropped 4 bases and J dropped 1; count of bases not matched to a gene: 26. CDR3 length equals 23 residues.

The CDR3 loop reads CSARAQGLAIYEQYF. In nucleotides, the CDR3 is TGCAGTGCTAGAGCCCAGGGACTAGCGATCTACGAGCAGTACTTC. The chain joins TRBV20-1 to TRBJ2-7, with 10 bases matching TRBD2. The CDR3 consists of 15 residues. The germline CDR1 and CDR2 sequences are DFQATT and SNEGSKA (reference sequence). After removal of 1 base from V and 3 bases from J, the junction contained 6 bases not matched to a gene.

This chain uses TRBV29-1 with TRBJ1-1, with D possibly matching TRBD1 (6 bases). Trimming pared 2 bases from V and 6 bases from J, leaving 19 bases between. The V gene's germline CDR1 is SQVTM and CDR2 ANQGSEA. The CDR3 length is 15 residues. CDR3 residues: CSVERGEVSGPEAFF. DNA for the CDR3: TGCAGCGTTGAAAGGGGGGAGGTTAGTGGTCCTGAAGCTTTCTTT.

V and J are TRBV20-1 and TRBJ2-1; TRBD2 might be the D (6 bases). Germline-derived CDR1 and CDR2 are DFQATT and SNEGSKA (reference sequence). This CDR3 region has 16 residues. V lost 5 bases to trimming and J lost 0 bases, with 17 bases between them. The CDR3 loop reads CSAYRSGRGSYNEQFF. In DNA form, the CDR3 reads TGCAGTGCTTACCGCTCGGGGCGGGGCTCCTACAATGAGCAGTTCTTC.

In regard to this clonotype: The junction departs from the called germline gene at one end, perhaps through a read error. This chain joins TRBV12-3 or TRBV12-4 and TRBJ2-1, with a weak D call TRBD1 (5 bases). The CDR3 has 13 amino acids. The CDR3 spells CTSTPLKGNEQFF. The CDR3 nucleotides are TGTACCAGCACCCCGCTAAAGGGGAATGAGCAGTTCTTC.

There are many counts of this clonotype. The chain employs TRBV6-5 and TRBJ1-2; TRBD1 might be the D (5 bases). With 2 bases removed from V and 8 bases from J, the gap between germline ends came to 12 bases. CDR3 length: 13 amino acids. CDR1 MNHEY and CDR2 SVGAGI come from the germline V gene. The CDR3 loop is CASSYHSGLGYTF. The CDR3 DNA is TGTGCCAGCAGTTACCATTCAGGGTTGGGCTACACCTTC.

The chain uses TRBV6-5 and TRBJ2-7; the D is unclear. Germline CDR1 and CDR2: MNHEY and SVGAGI. V dropped 2 bases and J dropped 6 bases, with 11 bases sitting between them. This CDR3 is 13 amino acids long. The chain's CDR3 is CASSYLAGSEQYF. The CDR3 DNA sequence: TGTGCCAGCAGTTACCTGGCAGGCAGCGAGCAGTACTTC.

A few counts support this clonotype. The genes are TRBV30 and TRBJ1-1, with D uncertain. There are 11 residues in the CDR3. Germline V CDR1 and CDR2: GTSNPN, SVGIG (reference sequence). V was pared by 4 bases and J by 4 bases, with 7 bases between. CDR3 bases: TGTGCCTGGAACAGAGGCACTGAAGCTTTCTTT. This codes for CAWNRGTEAFF. The entire variable domain, with the rest obtained from reference TRBV30 and TRBJ1-1, is as follows: SQTIHQWPATLVQPVGSPLSLECTVEGTSNPNLYWYRQAAGRGLQLLFYSVGIGQISSEVPQNLSASRPQDRQFILSSKKLLLSDSGFYLCAWNRGTEAFFGQGTRLTVV.

V usage is TRBV28 and J usage is TRBJ2-2, with 7 bases identical to TRBD2. The CDR3 totals 17 residues. The J segment lost 0 bases and the V segment lost 6 bases, leaving 10 bases of the junction unmatched. CDR1 and CDR2 (germline): MDHEN, SYDVKM. This CDR3 is CASSLVESGTNTGELFF. The CDR3 DNA follows: TGTGCCAGCAGCCTCGTTGAGAGCGGGACGAACACCGGGGAGCTGTTTTTT.

V usage is TRBV5-8 and J usage is TRBJ2-1; 7 bases match TRBD2. The CDR3 loop spans 13 amino acids. V dropped 0 bases and J dropped 8; count of bases not matched to a gene: 2. The germline V gene encodes CDR1 SGHTS and CDR2 YDEGEE. CDR3 bases: TGTGCCAGCAGCTTGGAAGGGAGGGATGAGCAGTTCTTC. Translation: CASSLEGRDEQFF.

A note on this clonotype: One base away lies a much larger clone, so this may be a sequencing read error. The gene calls are TRBV7-2 and TRBJ2-1; the match to TRBD2 covers 12 bases. Unmatched junction bases numbered 10, after V lost 1 base and J lost 9 bases. The CDR3 spans 17 residues. The germline CDR1 and CDR2 sequences are SGHTA and FQGNSA. Written as DNA, the CDR3 is TGTGCCAGCAGCTTAGATATCGGGCTAGCGGGAGGGGGTGAGCAGTTCTTC. Protein product: CASSLDIGLAGGGEQFF.

Ten or more counts support this clonotype. V gene TRBV7-2 combines with J gene TRBJ2-1; no reliable D call. The V end was cut by 0 bases, the J end by 8 bases, with 2 bases between. Looked up from germline, CDR1 is SGHTA and CDR2 is FQGNSA. The CDR3 totals 11 residues. CDR3 protein: CASSLAHEQFF. Written as DNA, the CDR3 is TGTGCCAGCAGCTTAGCCCATGAGCAGTTCTTC.

Comment on this clonotype: One end of the junction does not line up with germline, which may come from a read error. The chain has TRBV9 and TRBJ1-1; no definite D call. Looked up from germline, CDR1 is SGDLS and CDR2 is YYNGEE. This CDR3 comprises 14 residues. For the CDR3, the DNA is TGTGCCGGCAGCGTAGCCCCTATGAACACTGAAGCTTTCTTT. Its translation is CAGSVAPMNTEAFF.

The genes are TRBV7-2 and TRBJ2-2, with 7 bases identical to TRBD1. Germline values: CDR1 SGHTA, CDR2 FQGNSA. V was pared by 9 bases and J by 1 base, with 11 bases of the junction left unmatched. This CDR3 is 16 amino acids long. The CDR3 DNA sequence: TGTGCCAGTCCCTTACGGGACAGCGAGAACACCGGGGAGCTGTTTTTT. Its protein is CASPLRDSENTGELFF.

Many counts were recorded for this clonotype. The rearrangement joins TRBV10-3 to TRBJ2-7, with D possibly being TRBD2 (6 bases). The germline gives CDR1 ENHRY, CDR2 SYGVKD. This CDR3 region has 14 residues. V shed 4 bases and J shed 4 bases, with 14 bases lying between them. The CDR3 sequence: CAISGTGVGYEQYF. CDR3 nucleotides: TGTGCCATCAGTGGGACGGGGGTAGGGTACGAGCAGTACTTC.

The chain joins TRBV29-1 to TRBJ2-5; tentatively, D is TRBD2 (5 bases). The CDR3 loop spans 14 amino acids. The germline V and J ends were trimmed by 5 bases and 5 bases, with 18 bases remaining between them. Germline CDR1 and CDR2: SQVTM and ANQGSEA. The CDR3 coding sequence is TGCAGCGTTTCCGGGGTTTCACTAGGGGAGACCCAGTACTTC. Protein: CSVSGVSLGETQYF.

This clonotype was observed a single time. A much bigger clone sits one base away, suggesting this may be a read error. This chain uses TRBV5-1 with TRBJ2-1, with unresolved D. This CDR3 has 15 amino acids. Germline V gives CDR1 SGHRS, CDR2 YFSETQ. V lost 7 bases to trimming and J lost 2 bases, with 16 bases between them. CDR3 amino acids: CASRPSPSPYNEQFF. Here the CDR3 DNA reads TGCGCCAGCCGCCCGTCCCCGAGCCCCTACAATGAGCAGTTCTTC.

This clonotype was recorded at least ten times. The rearrangement joins TRBV20-1 to TRBJ2-7; D is unresolved. The germline gives CDR1 DFQATT, CDR2 SNEGSKA (reference sequence). CDR3 length equals 16 residues. V lost 3 bases and J 3 bases, leaving 21 bases between the germline ends. The CDR3: CSARSLRLSLGYEQYF. The CDR3 DNA sequence: TGCAGTGCTAGGTCCCTAAGGCTATCCCTCGGCTACGAGCAGTACTTC.

This rearrangement joins TRBV7-9 to TRBJ2-1; no clear D. The CDR3 is 13 amino acids. Germline V lookup: CDR1 SEHNR, CDR2 FQNEAQ (reference sequence). Trimming took 1 base from V and 9 from J, leaving 10 bases between them. The CDR3 DNA follows: TGTGCCAGCAGCTTAGGAGCTGGTATTGAGCAGTTCTTC. Translated, it gives CASSLGAGIEQFF.

The genes are TRBV27 and TRBJ1-1, with D tentatively TRBD1 (5 bases). This CDR3 region has 15 residues. Trimming removed 2 bases at V and 7 bases at J, with 17 bases between. Germline lookup yields CDR1 MNHEY and CDR2 SMNVEV (reference sequence). CDR3 sequence reads: CASSLGAGTNGEAFF. The DNA for the CDR3 is TGTGCCAGCAGTTTAGGGGCGGGGACCAACGGTGAAGCTTTCTTT.

The chain employs TRBV15 and TRBJ2-5; 10 bases are shared with TRBD1. Unmatched junction bases numbered 7, after V lost 5 bases and J lost 4 bases. This CDR3 has 15 amino acids. Per the germline V gene, CDR1 is LNHNV and CDR2 is YYDKDF (reference sequence). CDR3 coding DNA: TGTGCCACCAGCGCCCGGACAGGGGGGGCAGAGACCCAGTACTTC. Its protein is CATSARTGGAETQYF. The variable domain in full, completed from reference TRBV15 and TRBJ2-5, reads DAMVIQNPRYQVTQFGKPVTLSCSQTLNHNVMYWYQQKSSQAPKLLFHYYDKDFNNEADTPDNFQSRRPNTSFCFLDIRSPGLGDTAMYLCATSARTGGAETQYFGPGTRLLVL.

This clonotype has only a few counts. V is TRBV24-1 and J is TRBJ2-1; possible D gene TRBD2, 6 bases. Trimming removed 3 bases at V and 9 bases at J, with 11 bases between. Germline loops: CDR1 KGHDR, CDR2 SFDVKD. The CDR3 is 13 amino acids. CDR3 nucleotide sequence: TGTGCCACCAGTGATCGCGGGATCGGTGAGCAGTTCTTC. Translated: CATSDRGIGEQFF.

The chain recombines TRBV6-6 with TRBJ1-2; D might be TRBD1 (6 bases). V was trimmed by 4 bases and J by 7 bases, leaving 13 bases between them. The germline V gene encodes CDR1 MNHNY and CDR2 SVGAGI (reference sequence). This CDR3 is 13 amino acids long. The CDR3 bases are TGTGCCAGCAGTTCAGGGGTCGTCCCTGGCTACACCTTC. It specifies CASSSGVVPGYTF.

The table lists this clonotype with a few counts. The chain links TRBV7-4 to TRBJ2-1; 9 positions agree with TRBD2. With 6 bases clipped from V and 8 bases from J, the junction kept 14 bases outside the gene matches. Per germline, CDR1 SGHVT and CDR2 SQSDAQ. The CDR3 has 16 residues. The CDR3 is CASSSEREAPSHEQFF. CDR3 DNA: TGTGCCAGCAGTTCCGAGCGGGAGGCCCCTTCCCATGAGCAGTTCTTC.

This chain joins TRBV7-9 and TRBJ2-7; 10 nucleotides match TRBD1. The CDR3 totals 15 residues. Germline V gene sequence: CDR1 SEHNR, CDR2 FQNEAQ (reference sequence). V gave up 4 bases and J gave up 3 bases; unmatched junction bases: 6. The CDR3 region has the DNA TGTGCCAGCAGCTCCTCCAGGACAGGGGGCTACGAGCAGTACTTC. This gives the protein CASSSSRTGGYEQYF.

This clonotype has a handful of counts. The chain links TRBV9 to TRBJ2-2, with D possibly being TRBD1 (6 bases). The V gene lost 2 bases and the J gene lost 9 bases, with 14 bases spanning the gap. The germline gives CDR1 SGDLS, CDR2 YYNGEE. The CDR3 contains 14 residues. CDR3 sequence: CASSVQLGARELFF. The CDR3 nucleotides read TGTGCCAGCAGCGTCCAGTTGGGGGCCAGGGAGCTGTTTTTT.

This chain uses TRBV7-9 with TRBJ1-2; the D gene is possibly TRBD1 (6 bases). Germline values: CDR1 SEHNR, CDR2 FQNEAQ (reference sequence). The V end lost 5 bases, the J end lost 6 bases, and 10 bases lay between the germline ends. The CDR3 totals 12 residues. The CDR3 sequence is CASSRQANGYTF. The CDR3 DNA follows: TGTGCCAGCAGCCGACAGGCCAATGGCTACACCTTC.

The genes are TRBV28 and TRBJ1-1; D might be TRBD1 (6 bases). CDR1 MDHEN and CDR2 SYDVKM come from the germline V gene. This CDR3 is built from 14 residues. V was clipped by 6 bases and J by 4 bases, with 15 bases between them. CDR3 in amino acids: CASRARWDTTEAFF. As DNA, the CDR3 is TGTGCCAGCAGAGCGAGATGGGACACCACTGAAGCTTTCTTT.